Below are 5 T cell receptor beta chains sequenced from a single sample in a study of post-analysis software for immune sequencing data. The study's findings and limits: Patients used about five TRBV segments, including TRBV5-6, TRBV5-1 and TRBV20-1, more often than controls.

Sequencing libraries made from TCR beta cDNA carried unique molecular identifiers. TCRdb recomputed calls from the PCR reads with MiXCR, one row per CDR3 protein. The sample consists of over 150,000 distinct CDR3 sequences, about 32% of them appearing once. These receptors have no identified antigens. The sample taken for sequencing was blood. These receptors were obtained from a girl between 5 and 17 years old with multiple sclerosis.

This clonotype has at least ten counts. This sequence joins TRBV29-1 and TRBJ2-1; 8 bases line up with TRBD1. This CDR3 has 13 amino acids. From germline, CDR1 is SQVTM and CDR2 ANQGSEA. After removal of 3 bases from V and 5 bases from J, the junction contained 3 bases not matched to a gene. This CDR3 is CSVEDRANNEQFF. The CDR3 nucleotides are TGCAGCGTTGAGGACAGGGCAAACAATGAGCAGTTCTTC.

This clonotype was picked up a small number of times. The CDR3 DNA is TGTGCCAGCAGTGACTCCAGGAACAGCAATCAGCCCCAGCATTTT. Translation: CASSDSRNSNQPQHF. The chain is built from TRBV25-1 and TRBJ1-5; no definite D call. Germline V gene sequence: CDR1 MGHDK, CDR2 SYGVNS. Trimming shortened V by 3 bases and J by 1 base, and 10 bases separated the two germline ends. This CDR3 has 15 residues. Full variable domain (missing parts from reference TRBV25-1 and TRBJ1-5): EADIYQTPRYLVIGTGKKITLECSQTMGHDKMYWYQQDPGMELHLIHYSYGVNSTEKGDLSSESTVSRIRTEHFPLTLESARPSHTSQYLCASSDSRNSNQPQHFGDGTRLSIL.

This clonotype was observed many times. The CDR3 DNA sequence: TGTGCCAGCAGTCCTGGATCTTCAGGGGAAGATCAGCCCCAGCATTTT. This sequence encodes CASSPGSSGEDQPQHF. This chain uses TRBV12-3 or TRBV12-4 with TRBJ1-5; perhaps TRBD1 as D (6 bases). There are 16 residues in the CDR3. V lost 5 bases and J 5 bases, leaving 19 bases between the germline ends.

The J gene is TRBJ1-2, the V gene TRBV3-1; no clear D. Deletions cut 1 base from V and 7 bases from J, with 13 bases between. From germline, CDR1 is LGHDT and CDR2 YNNKEL (reference sequence). The CDR3 contains 14 residues. DNA for the CDR3: TGTGCCAGCAGCCAAGGGACCTGGGCTGGTGGCTACACCTTC. Encoded protein: CASSQGTWAGGYTF.

With respect to this clonotype: A read error may explain this, as a much larger clone is one base away. The chain combines TRBV7-9 with TRBJ2-1, with 9 bases lining up with TRBD1. The CDR3 sequence is 16 residues long. Germline-derived CDR1 and CDR2 are SEHNR and FQNEAQ (reference sequence). DNA of the CDR3: TGTGCCAGCAGCAACTACGGGGACAGGGCTCGTTATGAGCGGTTCTTC. Encoded protein: CASSNYGDRARYERFF.